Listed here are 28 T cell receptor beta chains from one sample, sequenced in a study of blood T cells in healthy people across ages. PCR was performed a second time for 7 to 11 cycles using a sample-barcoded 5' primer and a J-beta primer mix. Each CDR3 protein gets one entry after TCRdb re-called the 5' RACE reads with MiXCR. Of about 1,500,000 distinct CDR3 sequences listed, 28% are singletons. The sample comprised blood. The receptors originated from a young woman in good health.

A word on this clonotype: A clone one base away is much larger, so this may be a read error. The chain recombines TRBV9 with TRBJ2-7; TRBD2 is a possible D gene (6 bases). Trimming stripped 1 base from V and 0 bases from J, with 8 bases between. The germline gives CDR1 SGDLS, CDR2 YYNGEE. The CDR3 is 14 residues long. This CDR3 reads CASSVNGGSYEQYF. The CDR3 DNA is TGTGCCAGCAGCGTAAACGGGGGCTCCTACGAGCAGTACTTC.

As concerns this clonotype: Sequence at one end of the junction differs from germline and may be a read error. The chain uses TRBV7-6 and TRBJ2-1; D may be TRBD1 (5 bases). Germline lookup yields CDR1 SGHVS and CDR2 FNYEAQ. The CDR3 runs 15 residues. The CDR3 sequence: CAGSLGAGPNNEQFF. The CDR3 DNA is TGTGCCGGCAGCTTAGGGGCAGGACCGAACAATGAGCAGTTCTTC.

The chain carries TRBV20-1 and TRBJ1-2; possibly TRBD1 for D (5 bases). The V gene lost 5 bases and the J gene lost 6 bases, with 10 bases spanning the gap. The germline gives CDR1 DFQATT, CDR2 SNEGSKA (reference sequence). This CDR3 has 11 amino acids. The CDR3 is CSACRGDGYTF. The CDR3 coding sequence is TGCAGTGCTTGTAGGGGCGATGGCTACACCTTC.

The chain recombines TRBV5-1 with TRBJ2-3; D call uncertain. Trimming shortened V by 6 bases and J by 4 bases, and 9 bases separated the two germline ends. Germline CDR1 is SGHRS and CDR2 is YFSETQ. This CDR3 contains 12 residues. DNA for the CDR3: TGCGCCAGCAAAAGAGAGGCAGATACGCAGTATTTT. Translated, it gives CASKREADTQYF. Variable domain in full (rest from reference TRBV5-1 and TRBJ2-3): KAGVTQTPRYLIKTRGQQVTLSCSPISGHRSVSWYQQTPGQGLQFLFEYFSETQRNKGNFPGRFSGRQFSNSRSEMNVSTLELGDSALYLCASKREADTQYFGPGTRLTVL.

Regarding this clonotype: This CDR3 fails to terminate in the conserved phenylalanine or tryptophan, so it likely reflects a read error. The CDR3 nucleotides are TGTGCCAGCAGTGAAGAGTGGATCCAAGAGACCCAGTACGTC. Protein product: CASSEEWIQETQYV. The chain joins TRBV2 to TRBJ2-5; no firm D call. Germline values: CDR1 SNHLY, CDR2 FYNNEI. This CDR3 has 14 residues. Trimming removed 1 base at V and 1 base at J, with 7 bases between.

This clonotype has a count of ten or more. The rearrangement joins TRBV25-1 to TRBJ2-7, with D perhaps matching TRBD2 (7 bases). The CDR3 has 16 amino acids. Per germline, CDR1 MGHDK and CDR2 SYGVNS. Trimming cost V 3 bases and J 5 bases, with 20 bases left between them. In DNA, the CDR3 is TGTGCCAGCAGTGATCATAGGGGGGGCGCAAAGGACGAGCAGTACTTC. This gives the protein CASSDHRGGAKDEQYF.

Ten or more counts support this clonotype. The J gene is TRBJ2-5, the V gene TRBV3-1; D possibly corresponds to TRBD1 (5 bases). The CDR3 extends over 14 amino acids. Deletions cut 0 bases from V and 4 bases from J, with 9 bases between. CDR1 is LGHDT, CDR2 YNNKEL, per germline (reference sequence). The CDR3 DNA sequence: TGTGCCAGCAGCCAAGATCGTAGGGGAGAGACCCAGTACTTC. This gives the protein CASSQDRRGETQYF.

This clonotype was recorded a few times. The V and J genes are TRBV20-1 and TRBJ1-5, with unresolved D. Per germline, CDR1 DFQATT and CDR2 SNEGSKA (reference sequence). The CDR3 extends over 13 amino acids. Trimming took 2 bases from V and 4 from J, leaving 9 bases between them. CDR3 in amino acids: CSARSTKNQPQHF. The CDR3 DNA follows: TGCAGTGCTAGATCGACCAAGAATCAGCCCCAGCATTTT.

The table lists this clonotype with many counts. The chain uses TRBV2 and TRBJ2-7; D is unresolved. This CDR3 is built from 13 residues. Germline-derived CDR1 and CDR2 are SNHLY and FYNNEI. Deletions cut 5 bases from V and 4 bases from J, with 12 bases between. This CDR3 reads CASSSRFGYEQYF. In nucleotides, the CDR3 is TGTGCCAGCAGTTCTAGATTTGGTTACGAGCAGTACTTC.

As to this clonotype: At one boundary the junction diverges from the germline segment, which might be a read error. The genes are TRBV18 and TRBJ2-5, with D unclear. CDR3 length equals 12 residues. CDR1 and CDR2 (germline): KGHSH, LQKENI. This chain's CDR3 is CAGSPFSETQYF. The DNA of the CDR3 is TGTGCCGGCTCACCATTCTCAGAGACCCAGTACTTC.

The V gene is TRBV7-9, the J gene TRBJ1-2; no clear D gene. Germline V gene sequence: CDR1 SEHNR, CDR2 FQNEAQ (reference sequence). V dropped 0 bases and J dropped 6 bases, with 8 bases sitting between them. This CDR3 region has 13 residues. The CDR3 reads CASSLAPANGYTF. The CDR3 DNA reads TGTGCCAGCAGCTTAGCCCCCGCAAATGGCTACACCTTC. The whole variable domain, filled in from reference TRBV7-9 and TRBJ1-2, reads DTGVSQNPRHKITKRGQNVTFRCDPISEHNRLYWYRQTLGQGPEFLTYFQNEAQLEKSRLLSDRFSAERPKGSFSTLEIQRTEQGDSAMYLCASSLAPANGYTFGSGTRLTVV.

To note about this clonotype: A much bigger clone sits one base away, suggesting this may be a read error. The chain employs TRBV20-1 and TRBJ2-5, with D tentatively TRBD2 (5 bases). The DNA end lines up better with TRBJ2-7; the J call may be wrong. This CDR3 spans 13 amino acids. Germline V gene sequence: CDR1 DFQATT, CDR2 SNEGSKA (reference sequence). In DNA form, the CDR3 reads TGCAGTGCTAGCCTCATGAGGGAACTCGAGCAGTACTTC. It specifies CSASLMRELEQYF.

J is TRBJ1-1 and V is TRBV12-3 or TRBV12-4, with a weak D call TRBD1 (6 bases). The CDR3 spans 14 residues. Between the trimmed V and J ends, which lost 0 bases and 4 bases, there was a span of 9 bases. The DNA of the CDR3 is TGTGCCAGCAGTTTAGCGACAGGCCCCACTGAAGCTTTCTTT. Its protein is CASSLATGPTEAFF.

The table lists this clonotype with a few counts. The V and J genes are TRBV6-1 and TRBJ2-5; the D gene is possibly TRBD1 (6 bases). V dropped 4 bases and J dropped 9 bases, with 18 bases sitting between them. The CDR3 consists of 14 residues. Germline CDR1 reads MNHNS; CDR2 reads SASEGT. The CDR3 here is CASSVSQGTLAQYF. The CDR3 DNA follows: TGTGCCAGCAGTGTATCACAGGGTACGTTGGCCCAGTACTTC.

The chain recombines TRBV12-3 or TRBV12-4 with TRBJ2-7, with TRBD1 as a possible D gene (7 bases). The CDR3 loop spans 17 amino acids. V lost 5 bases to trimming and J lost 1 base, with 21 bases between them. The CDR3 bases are TGTGCCAGCAGTCCCCGGCAGGGGGGCCGAGGATCCTACGAGCAGTACTTC. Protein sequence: CASSPRQGGRGSYEQYF.

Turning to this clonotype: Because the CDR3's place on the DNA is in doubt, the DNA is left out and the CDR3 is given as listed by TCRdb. CDR3 amino acids: CASSRVGPGTTDTRYF. The rearrangement links TRBV14 to TRBJ2-3; the listed D gene, TRBD2, was not tested against the DNA. Termini included, the CDR3 measures 16 amino acids. Germline V CDR1 and CDR2: SGHDN, FVKESK.

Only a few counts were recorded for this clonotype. The CDR3 spells CASSQFRNTEAFF. The CDR3 DNA reads as TGCGCCAGCAGCCAATTCCGGAACACTGAAGCTTTCTTT. The V gene is TRBV4-3, the J gene TRBJ1-1; D not certain. Between the trimmed V and J ends, which lost 2 bases and 1 base, there was a span of 5 bases. Germline V CDR1 and CDR2: LGHNA, YSLEER. The CDR3 extends over 13 amino acids.

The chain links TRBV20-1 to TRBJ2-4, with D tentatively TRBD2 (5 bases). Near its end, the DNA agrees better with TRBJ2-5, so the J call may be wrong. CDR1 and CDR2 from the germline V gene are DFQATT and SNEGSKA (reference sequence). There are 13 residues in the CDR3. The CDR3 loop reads CSARGSLGETQYF. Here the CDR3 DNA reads TGCAGTGCTAGGGGGAGCCTCGGAGAGACCCAGTACTTC.

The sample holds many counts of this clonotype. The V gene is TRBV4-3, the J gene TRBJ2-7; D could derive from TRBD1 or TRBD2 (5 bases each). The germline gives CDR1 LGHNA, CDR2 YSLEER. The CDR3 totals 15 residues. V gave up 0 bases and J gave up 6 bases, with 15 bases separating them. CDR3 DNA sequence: TGCGCCAGCAGCCAAGAATGGCGAGGGGATGGCGAGCAGTACTTC. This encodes CASSQEWRGDGEQYF.

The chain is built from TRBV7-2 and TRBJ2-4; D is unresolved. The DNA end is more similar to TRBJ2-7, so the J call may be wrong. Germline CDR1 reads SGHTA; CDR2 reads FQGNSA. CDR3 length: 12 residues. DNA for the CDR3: TGTGCCAGCAGCTTTTCTGTAGACGAGCAGTACTTC. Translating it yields CASSFSVDEQYF.

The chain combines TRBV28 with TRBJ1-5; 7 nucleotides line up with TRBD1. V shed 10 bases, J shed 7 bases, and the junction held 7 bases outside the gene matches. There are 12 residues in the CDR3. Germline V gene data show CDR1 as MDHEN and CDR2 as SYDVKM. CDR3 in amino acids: CAIRQGGQPQHF. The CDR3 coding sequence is TGTGCCATTCGACAGGGCGGCCAGCCCCAGCATTTT. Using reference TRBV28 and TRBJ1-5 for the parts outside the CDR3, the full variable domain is DVKVTQSSRYLVKRTGEKVFLECVQDMDHENMFWYRQDPGLGLRLIYFSYDVKMKEKGDIPEGYSVSREKKERFSLILESASTNQTSMYLCAIRQGGQPQHFGDGTRLSIL.

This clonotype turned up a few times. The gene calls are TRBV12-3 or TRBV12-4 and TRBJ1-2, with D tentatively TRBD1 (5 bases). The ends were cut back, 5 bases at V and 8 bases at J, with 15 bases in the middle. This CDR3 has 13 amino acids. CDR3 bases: TGTGCCAGCAGTCCGACAGAGGAGAACGGCTACACCTTC. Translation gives CASSPTEENGYTF.

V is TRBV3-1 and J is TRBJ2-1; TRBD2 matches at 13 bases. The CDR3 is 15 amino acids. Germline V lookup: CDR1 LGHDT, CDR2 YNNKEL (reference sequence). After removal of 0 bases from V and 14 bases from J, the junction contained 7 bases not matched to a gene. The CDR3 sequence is CASSQDQGLAGLEFF. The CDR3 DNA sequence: TGTGCCAGCAGCCAAGATCAGGGACTAGCGGGGTTGGAGTTCTTC.

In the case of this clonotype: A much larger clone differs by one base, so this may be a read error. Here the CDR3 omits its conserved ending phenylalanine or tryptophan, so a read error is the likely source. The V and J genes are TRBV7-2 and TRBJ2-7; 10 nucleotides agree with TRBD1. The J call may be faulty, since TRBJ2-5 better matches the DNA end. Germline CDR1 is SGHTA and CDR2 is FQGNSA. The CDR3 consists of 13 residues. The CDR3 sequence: CASSRQGAGTQYC. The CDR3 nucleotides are TGTGCCAGCAGCCGACAGGGGGCGGGGACCCAGTACTGC.

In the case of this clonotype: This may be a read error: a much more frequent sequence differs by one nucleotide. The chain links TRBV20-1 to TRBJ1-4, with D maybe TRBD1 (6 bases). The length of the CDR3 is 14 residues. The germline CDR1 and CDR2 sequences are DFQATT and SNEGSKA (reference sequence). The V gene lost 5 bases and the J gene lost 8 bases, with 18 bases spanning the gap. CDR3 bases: TGCAGTGCTTTCCGCGGGGGCACAGGCGAAAAACTGTTTTTT. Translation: CSAFRGGTGEKLFF.

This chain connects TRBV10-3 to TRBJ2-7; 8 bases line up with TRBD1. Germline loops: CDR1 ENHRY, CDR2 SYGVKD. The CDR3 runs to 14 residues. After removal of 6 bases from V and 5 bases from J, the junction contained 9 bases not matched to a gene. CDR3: CAISRGQGWNEQYF. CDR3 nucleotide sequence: TGTGCCATCAGCCGAGGACAGGGCTGGAACGAGCAGTACTTC.

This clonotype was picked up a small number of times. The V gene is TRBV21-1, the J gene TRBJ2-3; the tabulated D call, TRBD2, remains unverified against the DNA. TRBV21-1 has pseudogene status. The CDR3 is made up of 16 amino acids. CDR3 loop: CASSKAPQMRTDTQYF. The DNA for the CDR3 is TGTGCCAGCAGCAAAGCCCCTCAGATGCGGACAGATACGCAGTATTTT.

CDR3 nucleotides: TGCAGTGCTAGATTAAGGGTTACTGAAGCTTTCTTT. Translation: CSARLRVTEAFF. The chain has TRBV20-1 and TRBJ1-1; no definite D call. CDR1 and CDR2 from the germline V gene are DFQATT and SNEGSKA (reference sequence). The ends were cut back, 2 bases at V and 5 bases at J, with 9 bases in the middle. The CDR3 totals 12 residues.